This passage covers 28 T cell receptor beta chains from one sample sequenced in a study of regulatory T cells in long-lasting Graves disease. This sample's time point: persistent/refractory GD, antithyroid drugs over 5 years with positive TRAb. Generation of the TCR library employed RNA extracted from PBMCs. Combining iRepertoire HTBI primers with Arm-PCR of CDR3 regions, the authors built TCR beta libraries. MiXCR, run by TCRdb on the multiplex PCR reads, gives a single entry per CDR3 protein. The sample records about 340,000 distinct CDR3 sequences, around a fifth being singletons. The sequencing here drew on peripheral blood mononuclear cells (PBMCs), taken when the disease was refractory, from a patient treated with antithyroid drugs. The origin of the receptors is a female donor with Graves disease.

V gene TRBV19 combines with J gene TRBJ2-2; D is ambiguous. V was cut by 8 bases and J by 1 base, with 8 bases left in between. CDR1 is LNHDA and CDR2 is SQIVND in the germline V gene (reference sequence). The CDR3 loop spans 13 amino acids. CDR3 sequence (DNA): TGTGCCAGTCCACGACAGAACACCGGGGAGCTGTTTTTT. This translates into CASPRQNTGELFF.

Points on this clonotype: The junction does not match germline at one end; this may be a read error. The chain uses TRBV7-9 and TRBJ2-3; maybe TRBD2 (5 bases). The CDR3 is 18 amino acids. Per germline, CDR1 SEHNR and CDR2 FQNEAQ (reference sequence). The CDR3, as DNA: TGTGCCAGCAGCCTAGCCGGGAATTTAGTAGTCCTCACAGATACGCAGTATTTT. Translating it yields CASSLAGNLVVLTDTQYF.

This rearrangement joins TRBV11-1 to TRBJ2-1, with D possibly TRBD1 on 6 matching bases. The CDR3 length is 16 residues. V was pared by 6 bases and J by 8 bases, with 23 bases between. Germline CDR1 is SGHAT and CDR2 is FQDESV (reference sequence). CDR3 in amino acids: CASSQRRGQLGYEQFF. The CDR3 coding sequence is TGTGCCAGCAGTCAACGCAGGGGCCAGCTAGGCTATGAGCAGTTCTTC.

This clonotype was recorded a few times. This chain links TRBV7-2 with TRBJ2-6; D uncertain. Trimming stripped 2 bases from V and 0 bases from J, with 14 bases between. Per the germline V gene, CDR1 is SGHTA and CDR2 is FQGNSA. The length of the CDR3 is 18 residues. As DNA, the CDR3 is TGTGCCAGCAGCTTATTCGCAGGCTCCCGCTCTGGGGCCAACGTCCTGACTTTC. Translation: CASSLFAGSRSGANVLTF.

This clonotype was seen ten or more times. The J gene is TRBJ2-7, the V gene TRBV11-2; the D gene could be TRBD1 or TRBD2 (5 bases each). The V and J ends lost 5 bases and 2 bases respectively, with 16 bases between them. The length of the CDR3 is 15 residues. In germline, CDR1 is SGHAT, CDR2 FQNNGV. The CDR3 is CASSPVGAATYEQYF. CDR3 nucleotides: TGTGCCAGCAGCCCGGTCGGGGCAGCTACCTACGAGCAGTACTTC.

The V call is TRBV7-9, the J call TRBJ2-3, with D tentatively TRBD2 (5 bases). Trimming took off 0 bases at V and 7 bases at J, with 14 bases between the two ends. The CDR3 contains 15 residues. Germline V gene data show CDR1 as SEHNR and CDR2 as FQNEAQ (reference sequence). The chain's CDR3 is CASSLAGEAQNTQYF. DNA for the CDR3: TGTGCCAGCAGCTTAGCGGGAGAAGCACAGAATACGCAGTATTTT.

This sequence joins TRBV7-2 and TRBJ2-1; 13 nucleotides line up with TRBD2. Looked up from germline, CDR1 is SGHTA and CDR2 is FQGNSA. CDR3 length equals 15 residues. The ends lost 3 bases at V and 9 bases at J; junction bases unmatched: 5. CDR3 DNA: TGTGCCAGCAGCTTGGCCGGGACTAGCGGGATTGAGCAGTTCTTC. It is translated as CASSLAGTSGIEQFF.

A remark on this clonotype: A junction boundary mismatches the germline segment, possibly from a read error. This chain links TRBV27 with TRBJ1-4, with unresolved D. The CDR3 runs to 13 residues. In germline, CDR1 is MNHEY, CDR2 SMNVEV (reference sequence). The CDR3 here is CASSLGFNGKLFF. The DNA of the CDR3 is TGTGCCAGCAGTCTCGGGTTTAATGGAAAACTGTTTTTT.

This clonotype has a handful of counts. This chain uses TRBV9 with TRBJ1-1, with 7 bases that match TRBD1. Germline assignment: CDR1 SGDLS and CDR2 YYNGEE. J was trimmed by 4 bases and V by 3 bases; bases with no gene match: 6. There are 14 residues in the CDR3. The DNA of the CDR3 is TGTGCCAGCAGCGGACAGGGTCTTCGCACTGAAGCTTTCTTT. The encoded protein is CASSGQGLRTEAFF.

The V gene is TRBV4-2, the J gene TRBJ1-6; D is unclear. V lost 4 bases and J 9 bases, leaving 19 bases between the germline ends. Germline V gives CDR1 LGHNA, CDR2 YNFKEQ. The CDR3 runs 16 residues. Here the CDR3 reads CASSPPLGSLGSPLHF. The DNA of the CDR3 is TGTGCCAGCAGCCCACCTTTGGGAAGTCTGGGTTCACCCCTCCACTTT.

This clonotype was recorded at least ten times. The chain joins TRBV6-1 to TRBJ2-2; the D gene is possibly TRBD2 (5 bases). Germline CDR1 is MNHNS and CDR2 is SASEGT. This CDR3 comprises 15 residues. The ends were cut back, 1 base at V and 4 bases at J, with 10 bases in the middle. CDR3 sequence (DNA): TGTGCCAGCAGTGAAGTAGAAGGGAGCACCGGGGAGCTGTTTTTT. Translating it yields CASSEVEGSTGELFF.

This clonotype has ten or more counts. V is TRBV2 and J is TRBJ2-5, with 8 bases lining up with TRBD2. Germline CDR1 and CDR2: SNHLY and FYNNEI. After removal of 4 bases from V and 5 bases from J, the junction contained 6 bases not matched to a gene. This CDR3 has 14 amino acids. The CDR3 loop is CASSASGTRETQYF. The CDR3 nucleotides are TGTGCCAGCAGTGCGAGTGGGACTAGGGAGACCCAGTACTTC. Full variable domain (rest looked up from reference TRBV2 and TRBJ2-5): EPEVTQTPSHQVTQMGQEVILRCVPISNHLYFYWYRQILGQKVEFLVSFYNNEISEKSEIFDDQFSVERPDGSNFTLKIRSTKLEDSAMYFCASSASGTRETQYFGPGTRLLVL.

The CDR3 sequence is CASSGGTSPHEQYF. CDR3 nucleotide sequence: TGTGCCAGCAGTGGGGGGACGTCTCCTCACGAGCAGTACTTC. This sequence joins TRBV6-1 and TRBJ2-7, with D perhaps TRBD1 or TRBD2 (5 bases each). V lost 4 bases, J lost 5 bases, and 15 bases lay in between. Germline loops: CDR1 MNHNS, CDR2 SASEGT. The CDR3 covers 14 residues.

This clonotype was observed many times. The CDR3 nucleotides read TGTGCCAGCAGACCCGGGACGTATGGCTACACCTTC. Translation gives CASRPGTYGYTF. This chain connects TRBV12-3 or TRBV12-4 to TRBJ1-2, with D maybe TRBD1 (5 bases). The CDR3 consists of 12 residues. With 6 bases removed from V and 5 bases from J, the gap between germline ends came to 10 bases.

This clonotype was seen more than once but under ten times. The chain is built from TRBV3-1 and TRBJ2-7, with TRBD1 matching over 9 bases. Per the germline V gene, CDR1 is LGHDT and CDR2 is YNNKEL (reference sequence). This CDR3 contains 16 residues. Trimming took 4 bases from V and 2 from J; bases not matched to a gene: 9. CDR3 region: CASSLVGTGYPYEQYF. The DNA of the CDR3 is TGTGCCAGCAGCCTAGTGGGGACAGGGTATCCCTACGAGCAGTACTTC.

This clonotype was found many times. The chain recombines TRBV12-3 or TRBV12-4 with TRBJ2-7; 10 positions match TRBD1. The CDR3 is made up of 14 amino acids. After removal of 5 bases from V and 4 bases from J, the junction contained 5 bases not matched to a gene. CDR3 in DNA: TGTGCCAGCAGTGCGACAGGGGGCAAGTACGAGCAGTACTTC. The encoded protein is CASSATGGKYEQYF.

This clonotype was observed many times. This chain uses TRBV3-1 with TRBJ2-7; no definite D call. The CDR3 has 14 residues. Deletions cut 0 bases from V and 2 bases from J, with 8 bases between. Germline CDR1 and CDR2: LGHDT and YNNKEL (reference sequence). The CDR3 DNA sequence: TGTGCCAGCAGCCAAGAATGGCGGACCTACGAGCAGTACTTC. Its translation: CASSQEWRTYEQYF.

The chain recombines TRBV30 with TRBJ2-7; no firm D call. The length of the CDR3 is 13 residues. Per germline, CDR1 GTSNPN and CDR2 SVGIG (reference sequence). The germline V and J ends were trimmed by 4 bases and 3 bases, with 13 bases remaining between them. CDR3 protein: CAWTTTPGYEQYF. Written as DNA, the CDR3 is TGTGCCTGGACCACTACCCCGGGCTACGAGCAGTACTTC.

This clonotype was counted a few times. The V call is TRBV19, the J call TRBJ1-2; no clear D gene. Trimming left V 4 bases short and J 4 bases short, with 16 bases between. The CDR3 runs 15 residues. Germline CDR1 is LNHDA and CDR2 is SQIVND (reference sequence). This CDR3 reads CASSSHFRGGYGYTF. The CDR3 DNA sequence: TGTGCCAGTAGTAGCCATTTCCGGGGAGGCTATGGCTACACCTTC.

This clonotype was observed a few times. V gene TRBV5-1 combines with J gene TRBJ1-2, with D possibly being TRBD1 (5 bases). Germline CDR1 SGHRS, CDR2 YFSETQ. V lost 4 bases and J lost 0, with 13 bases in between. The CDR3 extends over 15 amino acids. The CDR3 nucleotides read TGCGCCAGCAGCCCGGGGGAAACCTCTAACTATGGCTACACCTTC. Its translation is CASSPGETSNYGYTF.

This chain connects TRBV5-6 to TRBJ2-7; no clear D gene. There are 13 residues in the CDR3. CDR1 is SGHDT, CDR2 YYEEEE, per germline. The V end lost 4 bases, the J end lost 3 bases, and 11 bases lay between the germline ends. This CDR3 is CASSRTENYEQYF. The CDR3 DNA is TGTGCCAGCAGCAGAACAGAGAACTACGAGCAGTACTTC.

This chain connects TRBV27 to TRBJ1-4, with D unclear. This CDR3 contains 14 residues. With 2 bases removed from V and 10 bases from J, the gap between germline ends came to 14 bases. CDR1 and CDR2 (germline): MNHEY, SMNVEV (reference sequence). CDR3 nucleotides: TGTGCCAGCAGTTTAGATCCCTCAAGCGGAAAACTGTTTTTT. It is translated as CASSLDPSSGKLFF.

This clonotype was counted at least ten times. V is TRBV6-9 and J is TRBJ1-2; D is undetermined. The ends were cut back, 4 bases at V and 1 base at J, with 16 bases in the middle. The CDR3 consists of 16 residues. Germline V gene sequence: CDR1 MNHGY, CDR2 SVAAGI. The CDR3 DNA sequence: TGTGCCAGCAGTTTGGCTCAGGTTGGGGTTAACTATGGCTACACCTTC. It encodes CASSLAQVGVNYGYTF.

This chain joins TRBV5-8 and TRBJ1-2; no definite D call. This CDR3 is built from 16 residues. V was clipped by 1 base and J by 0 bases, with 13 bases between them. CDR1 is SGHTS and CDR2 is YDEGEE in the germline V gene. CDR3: CASSLRGLRANYGYTF. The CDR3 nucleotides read TGTGCCAGCAGCTTGCGAGGACTCCGAGCTAACTATGGCTACACCTTC.

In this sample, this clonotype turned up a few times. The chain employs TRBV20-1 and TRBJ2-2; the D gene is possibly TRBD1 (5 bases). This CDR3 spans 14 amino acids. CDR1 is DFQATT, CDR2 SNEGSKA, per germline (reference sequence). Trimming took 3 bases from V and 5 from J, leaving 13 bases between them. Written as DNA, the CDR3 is TGCAGTGCTAGGAGGCAGGGCTCGACCGGGGAGCTGTTTTTT. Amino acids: CSARRQGSTGELFF.

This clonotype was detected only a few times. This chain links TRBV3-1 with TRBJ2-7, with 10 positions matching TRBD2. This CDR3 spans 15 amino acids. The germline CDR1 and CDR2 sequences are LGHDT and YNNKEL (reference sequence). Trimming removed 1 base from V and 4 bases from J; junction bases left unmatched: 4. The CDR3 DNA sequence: TGTGCCAGCAGCCAAGCCCTAGCGGGAGCTTACGAGCAGTACTTC. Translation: CASSQALAGAYEQYF.

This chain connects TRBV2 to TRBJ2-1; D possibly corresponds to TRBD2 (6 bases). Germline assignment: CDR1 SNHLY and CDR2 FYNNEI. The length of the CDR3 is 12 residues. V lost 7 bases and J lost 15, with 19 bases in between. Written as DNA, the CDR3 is TGTGCCAGCATACTAGCAGGATTCCTGAGGTTCTTC. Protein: CASILAGFLRFF. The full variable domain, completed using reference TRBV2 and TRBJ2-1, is EPEVTQTPSHQVTQMGQEVILRCVPISNHLYFYWYRQILGQKVEFLVSFYNNEISEKSEIFDDQFSVERPDGSNFTLKIRSTKLEDSAMYFCASILAGFLRFFGPGTRLTVL.

Here the CDR3 reads CASSIGRDRRLREQYF. The CDR3 DNA reads as TGTGCCAGCAGCATCGGACGGGACAGGAGATTACGGGAGCAGTACTTC. The chain has TRBV5-4 and TRBJ2-7; TRBD1 agrees at 8 bases. Germline V gene data show CDR1 as SGHNT and CDR2 as YYREEE (reference sequence). V lost 4 bases, J lost 7 bases, and 16 bases stayed unmatched. This CDR3 comprises 16 residues. The whole variable domain, remainder taken from reference TRBV5-4 and TRBJ2-7, is ETGVTQSPTHLIKTRGQQVTLRCSSQSGHNTVSWYQQALGQGPQFIFQYYREEENGRGNFPPRFSGLQFPNYSSELNVNALELDDSALYLCASSIGRDRRLREQYFGPGTRLTVT.